This T cell receptor beta chain is drawn from a study of T cells in Graves' hyperthyroidism and ophthalmopathy. General study findings and limits: Ophthalmopathy was told apart from stable hyperthyroidism by a 13 V-J model.

The CDR3 is 14 amino acids. Germline V gene sequence: CDR1 SNHLY, CDR2 FYNNEI. With 8 bases clipped from V and 5 bases from J, the junction kept 5 bases outside the gene matches. TCR beta CDR3 regions were amplified from RNA. HTBI primers were used for first-round RT-PCR of the TCR CDR3. TCRdb reprocessed the multiplex PCR reads via MiXCR and lists one record per CDR3 protein. The sample holds 300,000 to 400,000 distinct CDR3 sequences, around 20% seen once. This clonotype was seen many times. Its specificity is not known. Exclusion followed for patients with uncontrolled infection, other autoimmune disease, pregnancy or lactation. Diagnoses were made from clinical symptoms, serum measures (thyroxine and TRAb), thyroid ultrasound and orbital computed tomography.

The J gene is TRBJ2-7, the V gene TRBV2; TRBD2 agrees at 14 bases. Specimen: blood. The source is a man between 18 and 35 years old with Graves' ophthalmopathy. The CDR3, as DNA: TGTGCCAGCTTGGGACTAGCGGGGGTCCACGAGCAGTACTTC. It encodes CASLGLAGVHEQYF.